The 24 T cell receptor beta chains listed next were all sequenced from one sample in a study of blood T cell repertoires in COVID-19. Sequencing was performed with immunoSEQ multiplex PCR; in TCRdb, only in-frame clones are kept and a portion is missing. This sample has 120,000 or so clones; 88% occur once, and the top ten carry approximately 8%. The sequenced material came from peripheral blood. The receptors shown here come from a man between 45 and 60 years old with acute or convalescent COVID-19.

V usage is TRBV9 and J usage is TRBJ1-3; possibly TRBD1 for D (6 bases). Between the trimmed V and J ends, which lost 4 bases and 4 bases, there was a span of 9 bases. The germline V gene encodes CDR1 SGDLS and CDR2 YYNGEE. The length of the CDR3 is 13 residues. The CDR3 coding sequence is TGTGCCAGCAGCCTAGGACAGGGAAACACCATATATTTT. Protein product: CASSLGQGNTIYF.

With regard to this clone: A junction boundary mismatches the germline segment, possibly from a read error. The chain links TRBV19 to TRBJ2-1; 7 bases agree with TRBD1. Germline V CDR1 and CDR2: LNHDA, SQIVND (reference sequence). The CDR3 is 13 amino acids. The CDR3 nucleotides are TGTGCCAGTAGTCCGTGGACAGGATTTGGGTTGCTCTTC. Its translation: CASSPWTGFGLLF.

The J gene is TRBJ2-7, the V gene TRBV2, with a tentative D call TRBD1 (6 bases). CDR3 size: 15 residues. Germline values: CDR1 SNHLY, CDR2 FYNNEI. V shed 6 bases and J shed 7 bases, with 22 bases lying between them. The CDR3 DNA is TGTGCCAGCAGGAAAGACTCTGACAGGTCAGGGGAGCAGTACTTC. Its translation is CASRKDSDRSGEQYF. Looking up the rest from reference TRBV2 and TRBJ2-7 gives the full variable domain: EPEVTQTPSHQVTQMGQEVILRCVPISNHLYFYWYRQILGQKVEFLVSFYNNEISEKSEIFDDQFSVERPDGSNFTLKIRSTKLEDSAMYFCASRKDSDRSGEQYFGPGTRLTVT.

The V call is TRBV11-3, the J call TRBJ2-1, with 10 bases lining up with TRBD2. The junction had 9 bases not matched to a gene; V was cut back by 3 bases and J by 7 bases. This CDR3 has 16 amino acids. Germline CDR1 reads SGHNT; CDR2 reads YENEEA. The CDR3 here is CASSFSGTSAINEQFF. In nucleotides, the CDR3 is TGTGCCAGCAGCTTTAGTGGGACTAGCGCAATTAATGAGCAGTTCTTC.

V is TRBV7-2 and J is TRBJ1-2; 10 nucleotides align to TRBD1. Germline trimming cut 10 bases from V and 8 bases from J; bases unmatched to any gene: 10. Germline-derived CDR1 and CDR2 are SGHTA and FQGNSA. The CDR3 consists of 13 residues. The CDR3, as DNA: TGTGCCATCCCGACAGGGGGCTTGAAAGGCTACACCTTC. It yields the protein CAIPTGGLKGYTF.

The rearrangement links TRBV4-3 to TRBJ1-2; 8 nucleotides match TRBD1. CDR3 length: 16 residues. V lost 0 bases to trimming and J lost 7 bases; unmatched junction nucleotides: 10. The germline CDR1 and CDR2 sequences are LGHNA and YSLEER. CDR3 sequence reads: CASSQEITTGGTGYTF. The CDR3 bases are TGCGCCAGCAGCCAAGAAATTACCACAGGGGGAACTGGCTACACCTTC.

This chain connects TRBV27 to TRBJ1-1; 9 nucleotides agree with TRBD1. Germline V gene sequence: CDR1 MNHEY, CDR2 SMNVEV (reference sequence). Trimming cost V 10 bases and J 3 bases; bases outside gene matches: 6. The CDR3 covers 13 residues. The CDR3 region is CATRDREDTEAFF. For the CDR3, the DNA is TGTGCCACCCGGGACAGGGAGGACACTGAAGCTTTCTTT.

The chain couples TRBV5-6 to TRBJ2-3, with TRBD2 matching 8 bases. The V gene end was trimmed by 5 bases and the J gene end by 5 bases; junction bases not matched to a gene: 4. The germline V gene encodes CDR1 SGHDT and CDR2 YYEEEE. This CDR3 comprises 13 residues. As DNA, the CDR3 is TGTGCCAGCAGATTCCTAGCGGGAGATACGCAGTATTTT. It specifies CASRFLAGDTQYF.

In its sample, this clone was seen a few times. V is TRBV10-3 and J is TRBJ2-7; the match to TRBD1 covers 10 bases. The CDR3 runs 13 residues. V gave up 10 bases and J gave up 5 bases; unmatched junction bases: 8. Germline V gene lookup returns CDR1 ENHRY and CDR2 SYGVKD. CDR3 in DNA: TGTGCCACCGGGACAGGGGTAAGGAACGAGCAGTACTTC. This gives the protein CATGTGVRNEQYF.

The chain carries TRBV23-1 and TRBJ2-3; 10 bases align to TRBD1. TRBV23-1 is annotated as an ORF whose role is uncertain. The CDR3 sequence is 21 residues long. Trimming took 0 bases from V and 2 from J; bases not matched to a gene: 17. CDR3 nucleotide sequence: TGCGCCAGCAGTCAATCTCCAATAAACGACAGGGGGCGGTCCGTCACAGATACGCAGTATTTT. Its protein product is CASSQSPINDRGRSVTDTQYF.

This clone showed up just a few times. The chain is built from TRBV7-9 and TRBJ2-7, with TRBD2 identical over 8 bases. The CDR3 is 15 residues long. Trimming removed 3 bases from V and 6 bases from J; junction bases left unmatched: 10. Germline V gives CDR1 SEHNR, CDR2 FQNEAQ (reference sequence). The CDR3 DNA sequence: TGTGCCAGCAGCTTGAGCGGGAGCCTCCCTAGCGAGCAGTACTTC. Translated, it gives CASSLSGSLPSEQYF.

This clone was seen only once. The CDR3 DNA is TGTGCCAGCTCACCACCGACGACTAGCGGGAGGTGGGGTGAGCAGTTCTTC. Protein product: CASSPPTTSGRWGEQFF. The chain is built from TRBV18 and TRBJ2-1; 13 bases align to TRBD2. CDR1 KGHSH and CDR2 LQKENI come from the germline V gene. With V trimmed by 0 bases and J by 9 bases, 8 bases remained unmatched. CDR3 size: 17 residues.

The V gene is TRBV30, the J gene TRBJ1-6, with a tentative D call TRBD1 (5 bases). This CDR3 has 20 residues. V lost 5 bases and J 0 bases, leaving 26 bases between the germline ends. The germline V gene encodes CDR1 GTSNPN and CDR2 SVGIG (reference sequence). CDR3 amino acids: CAWGNPGKTLMSSYNSPLHF. The CDR3 DNA sequence: TGTGCCTGGGGTAACCCAGGGAAAACCCTAATGAGCTCCTATAATTCACCCCTCCACTTT.

The chain has TRBV5-5 and TRBJ1-1, with 7 bases that match TRBD1. The CDR3 runs 13 residues. V shed 6 bases and J 7 bases; nucleotides not matched to a gene: 9. In germline, CDR1 is SGHKS, CDR2 YYEKEE (reference sequence). CDR3 coding DNA: TGTGCCAGCACCGACGCGGGACAGTATGAAGCTTTCTTT. Translated, it gives CASTDAGQYEAFF.

V usage is TRBV18 and J usage is TRBJ2-7; weak D call: TRBD2 (5 bases). Germline V gene lookup returns CDR1 KGHSH and CDR2 LQKENI. The CDR3 runs to 14 residues. V lost 6 bases and J lost 2, with 14 bases in between. The CDR3, as DNA: TGTGCCAGCTCGTTACCGGGAACAGCCTACGAGCAGTACTTC. This codes for CASSLPGTAYEQYF.

The chain employs TRBV2 and TRBJ2-7; the match to TRBD1 covers 10 bases. After removal of 6 bases from V and 7 bases from J, the junction contained 9 bases not matched to a gene. The CDR3 is made up of 14 amino acids. CDR1 and CDR2 from the germline V gene are SNHLY and FYNNEI. The CDR3 region is CASRKTGGSVEQYF. The CDR3 DNA sequence: TGTGCCAGCAGGAAGACAGGGGGCAGTGTGGAGCAGTACTTC.

The rearrangement joins TRBV18 to TRBJ2-7; D is ambiguous. Per the germline V gene, CDR1 is KGHSH and CDR2 is LQKENI. The CDR3 runs to 13 residues. V was clipped by 1 base and J by 1 base, with 5 bases between them. In DNA, the CDR3 is TGTGCCAGCTCACCACTAGCTTCCTACGAGCAGTACTTC. It yields the protein CASSPLASYEQYF.

The V gene is TRBV29-1, the J gene TRBJ2-7; no clear D. CDR3 length equals 11 residues. Trimming took off 5 bases at V and 6 bases at J, with 11 bases between the two ends. Germline CDR1 reads SQVTM; CDR2 reads ANQGSEA. The CDR3 coding sequence is TGCAGCGTTCTCATACTTGGCGAGCAGTACTTC. As protein: CSVLILGEQYF.

The chain carries TRBV10-3 and TRBJ1-2; D not certain. Per germline, CDR1 ENHRY and CDR2 SYGVKD. With 8 bases removed from V and 8 bases from J, the gap between germline ends came to 18 bases. The CDR3 consists of 13 residues. CDR3 nucleotides: TGTGCCATCGGGTCGGGAGGAGGGTTCGGCTACACCTTC. Encoded protein: CAIGSGGGFGYTF.

The chain is built from TRBV4-2 and TRBJ1-3; no clear D gene. The CDR3 contains 15 residues. From germline, CDR1 is LGHNA and CDR2 YNFKEQ. Trimming left V 4 bases short and J 5 bases short, with 15 bases between. DNA of the CDR3: TGTGCCAGCAGCCTAGAGGCGGGGAACAGAAACACCATATATTTT. Protein sequence: CASSLEAGNRNTIYF.

The chain carries TRBV6-6 and TRBJ2-2; possible D gene TRBD1, 6 bases. Germline CDR1 is MNHNY and CDR2 is SVGAGI (reference sequence). CDR3 length: 15 amino acids. V was pared by 5 bases and J by 2 bases, with 12 bases between. The CDR3 region has the DNA TGTGCCAGCAGTAATTCGGACAGTAACACCGGGGAGCTGTTTTTT. Translating gives CASSNSDSNTGELFF.

The V and J genes are TRBV6-1 and TRBJ1-1; maybe TRBD1 (6 bases). The CDR3 is 16 amino acids. Trimming left V 4 bases short and J 1 base short, with 16 bases between. Germline V gene sequence: CDR1 MNHNS, CDR2 SASEGT. This chain's CDR3 is CASSVGVGGGNTEAFF. CDR3 nucleotides: TGTGCCAGCAGTGTGGGGGTAGGGGGTGGGAACACTGAAGCTTTCTTT.

This rearrangement joins TRBV7-8 to TRBJ2-1; TRBD2 aligns across 8 bases. CDR3 length: 14 amino acids. J was trimmed by 1 base and V by 7 bases; bases with no gene match: 3. Germline-derived CDR1 and CDR2 are SGHVS and FQNEAQ. The CDR3 sequence is CASTRGGSYNEQFF. For the CDR3, the DNA is TGTGCCAGCACCCGGGGGGGGTCCTACAATGAGCAGTTCTTC.

V and J are TRBV2 and TRBJ1-5, with D possibly TRBD1 on 5 matching bases. The germline V and J ends were trimmed by 8 bases and 5 bases, with 13 bases remaining between them. The germline V gene has CDR1 SNHLY and CDR2 FYNNEI. CDR3 size: 13 residues. The CDR3 nucleotides are TGTGCCAGCGGGGGGGGAAGAGATCAGCCCCAGCATTTT. This gives the protein CASGGGRDQPQHF.